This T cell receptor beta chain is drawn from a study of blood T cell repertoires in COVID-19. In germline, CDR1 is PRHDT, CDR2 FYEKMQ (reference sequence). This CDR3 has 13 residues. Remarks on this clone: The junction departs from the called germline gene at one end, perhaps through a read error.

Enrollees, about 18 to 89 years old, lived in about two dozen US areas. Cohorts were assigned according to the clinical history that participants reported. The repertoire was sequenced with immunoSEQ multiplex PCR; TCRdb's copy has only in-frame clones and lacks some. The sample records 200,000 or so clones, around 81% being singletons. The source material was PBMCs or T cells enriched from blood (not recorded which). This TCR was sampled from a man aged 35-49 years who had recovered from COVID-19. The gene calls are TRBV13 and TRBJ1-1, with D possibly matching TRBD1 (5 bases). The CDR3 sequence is CASSRRQNPEAFF. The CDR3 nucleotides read TGTGCCAGCAGCCGTAGACAGAACCCTGAAGCTTTCTTT.